The present T cell receptor (beta chain) was sequenced within a study of cytomegalovirus exposure and HLA in healthy donors. Across the study: Out of roughly 170 million T cells, an earlier analysis found some 110 million unique TCR beta sequences in total. Study-wide results and limits: Earlier findings revealed that most TCR beta V segments proved productive either about 87% or about 30% of the time. For TCR beta chains, V- and J-gene trimming was later linked to a missense DCLRE1C variant.

PCR amplification relied on 60 Vbeta primers (plus 13 Jbeta primers). The method was immunoSEQ multiplex PCR; TCRdb's version includes in-frame clones alone and lacks a portion of them. In all, the sample yields about 150,000 clones. The CDR3 contains 15 residues. Germline CDR1 and CDR2: SGHRS and YFSETQ. The V and J ends lost 1 base and 6 bases respectively, with 11 bases between them. As concerns this clone: Its antigen remains unknown.

This sequence was found in a man aged 25-40 years in good health and CMV-seronegative. The chain recombines TRBV5-1 with TRBJ1-6; weak D call: TRBD1 (6 bases). The sequencing input was PBMCs. The DNA for the CDR3 is TGCGCCAGCAGCTTGTCAGGGGCGGGTAATTCACCCCTCCACTTT. Translation: CASSLSGAGNSPLHF.